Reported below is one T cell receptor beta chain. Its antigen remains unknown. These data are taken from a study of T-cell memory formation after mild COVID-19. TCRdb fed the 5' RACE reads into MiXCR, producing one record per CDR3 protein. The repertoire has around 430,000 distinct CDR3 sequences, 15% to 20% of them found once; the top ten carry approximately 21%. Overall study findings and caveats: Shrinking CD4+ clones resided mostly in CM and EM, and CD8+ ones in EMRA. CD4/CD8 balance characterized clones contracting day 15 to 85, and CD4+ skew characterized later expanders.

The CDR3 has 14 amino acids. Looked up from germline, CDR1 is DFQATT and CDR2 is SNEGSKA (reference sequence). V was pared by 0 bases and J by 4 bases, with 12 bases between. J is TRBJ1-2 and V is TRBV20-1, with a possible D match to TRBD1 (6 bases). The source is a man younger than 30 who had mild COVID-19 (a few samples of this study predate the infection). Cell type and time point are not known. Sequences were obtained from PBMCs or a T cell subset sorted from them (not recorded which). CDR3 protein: CSAREIQGGYGYTF. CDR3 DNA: TGCAGTGCTAGAGAGATACAGGGTGGCTATGGCTACACCTTC.